This T cell receptor (beta chain) was recovered during a study of cytomegalovirus exposure and HLA in healthy donors. Overall study context: Earlier sequencing of some 190 million T cells yielded approximately 120 million unique TCR beta sequences.

PCR primers comprised 60 Vbeta and 13 Jbeta primers. TCRdb keeps only in-frame clones here, not all; method: immunoSEQ multiplex PCR. The data show about 200,000 clones, with about four fifths seen just once and approximately 1.5% held by the top ten. The CDR3 loop spans 17 amino acids. V lost 3 bases and J lost 5, with 21 bases in between. Germline values: CDR1 LGHNA, CDR2 YSLEER. The source of this sequence is a woman under 30 in good health and CMV-seronegative. Sequenced sample: PBMCs. The V and J genes are TRBV4-3 and TRBJ2-3, with D possibly matching TRBD2 (6 bases). CDR3 DNA: TGCGCCAGCAGCCAGGGAACGACGGGAGCCGAACGAGATACGCAGTATTTT. Amino acid sequence: CASSQGTTGAERDTQYF.